This TCR beta chain was sequenced during a study of glioma-infiltrating T cells after dendritic cell vaccination. Study-wide context: Autologous tumor lysate-pulsed dendritic cell vaccination was given between the early 2000s and the early 2010s. Dendritic cell vaccine was injected intradermally three times, biweekly.

This CDR3 has 13 residues. V lost 6 bases, J lost 4 bases, and 10 bases lay in between. In germline, CDR1 is MDHEN, CDR2 SYDVKM. TCRdb keeps only in-frame clones here, not all; method: immunoSEQ multiplex PCR. This sample carries 20,000 to 25,000 clones, approximately 79% of them seen once, and the ten largest clones take 35% to 40%. The sequence derives from a human donor with glioblastoma. Source: blood, taken before dendritic cell vaccination. The V call is TRBV28, the J call TRBJ1-5; the D gene is possibly TRBD1 (6 bases). For the CDR3, the DNA is TGTGCCAGCAGGGGGGGGGCTAATCAGCCCCAGCATTTT. Translating gives CASRGGANQPQHF.